This TCR beta chain was identified in a study of T cells in Graves' hyperthyroidism and ophthalmopathy. Study observations and caveats: Blood also held most thyroid clonotypes expanded beyond 0.001.

In its sample, this clonotype was seen a few times. Its target is not known. CDR1 is KGHSH, CDR2 LQKENI, per germline. Trimming pared 3 bases from V and 0 bases from J, leaving 9 bases between. The CDR3 is 14 amino acids. RNA transcripts were the template for amplifying TCR beta CDR3 regions. HTBI primers were used for first-round RT-PCR of the TCR CDR3. TCRdb redid the calling of the multiplex PCR reads with MiXCR, one entry per CDR3 protein. The sample contains over 150,000 distinct CDR3 sequences, 17% of which appear only once. For Graves' hyperthyroidism to be stable, ophthalmopathy could not progress within 18 months. The hyperthyroidism was newly diagnosed and had lasted under 2 months; the patients were aged 18 to 65.

The chain uses TRBV18 and TRBJ2-7; no clear D gene. Input material: blood. The sequence was obtained from a woman between 45 and 65 years old with Graves' hyperthyroidism. The CDR3 nucleotides are TGTGCCAGCTCACCTCATACAGACTCCTACGAGCAGTACTTC. Translation: CASSPHTDSYEQYF.